Below, 7 T cell receptor beta chains from the same sample are listed, as sequenced in a study of tumor-infiltrating lymphocytes in primary liver carcinoma. From about 19-30 mg of unsorted bulk tissue, DNA and RNA were co-extracted together. Total RNA (roughly 530 ng) served as template for TCR beta cDNA synthesis primed by a constant-region primer. Nested multiplex PCR, run for three rounds with slightly modified ARM-PCR, yielded TCR beta libraries. Forward primers for TRBV1-TRBV30 and a C-beta reverse primer served the first two PCR rounds, at about 11 cycles each. A single record per CDR3 protein comes from TCRdb applying MiXCR to the multiplex PCR reads. The sample records about 35,000 distinct CDR3 sequences, approximately 73% being singletons. The sample comprised liver tumor tissue from sampling region 4. The subset denotes: tumor region T4, right-lateral pole. The receptor set was obtained from a man aged 40-49 years with primary liver carcinoma and hepatitis B virus infection.

This clonotype was seen a single time. A read error may produce the germline difference seen at one junction end. This rearrangement joins TRBV28 to TRBJ2-3; D is ambiguous. The CDR3 runs to 12 residues. Per the germline V gene, CDR1 is MDHEN and CDR2 is SYDVKM. The chain's CDR3 is CVSTRQSDTQNF. As DNA, the CDR3 is TGTGTCAGCACCCGCCAGTCAGATACGCAGAATTTT.

The chain uses TRBV12-3 or TRBV12-4 and TRBJ1-2; no firm D call. V lost 10 bases and J lost 0, with 12 bases in between. This CDR3 has 13 amino acids. CDR3 residues: CANSPWTNYGYTF. CDR3 sequence (DNA): TGTGCCAACAGCCCCTGGACTAACTATGGCTACACCTTC.

This clonotype was picked up many times. This sequence may be a read error, since a much larger clone differs from it by one base. The rearrangement uses TRBV28 and TRBJ2-2, with a tentative D call TRBD2 (5 bases). CDR1 and CDR2 from the germline V gene are MDHEN and SYDVKM. The CDR3 totals 15 residues. CDR3 protein: CTSTSVEGRSGELFF. The CDR3 DNA reads TGTACCAGCACTTCAGTCGAGGGCCGATCCGGGGAGCTGTTTTTT.

This rearrangement joins TRBV11-2 to TRBJ2-3; 7 positions agree with TRBD2. This CDR3 region has 13 residues. V shed 3 bases, J shed 7 bases, and the junction held 4 bases outside the gene matches. Germline V CDR1 and CDR2: SGHAT, FQNNGV. CDR3 protein: CASSFRGVNTQYF. Written as DNA, the CDR3 is TGTGCCAGCAGCTTCCGGGGGGTCAATACGCAGTATTTT.

The chain joins TRBV5-1 to TRBJ2-4; 7 bases agree with TRBD1. J gave up 2 bases and V 0 bases, and 8 bases lay outside the gene matches. The germline V gene has CDR1 SGHRS and CDR2 YFSETQ. This CDR3 has 17 amino acids. For the CDR3, the DNA is TGCGCCAGCAGCTTGGGAGGGACAGACCTGCCCAAAAACATTCAGTACTTC. Translated, it gives CASSLGGTDLPKNIQYF.

V usage is TRBV6-1 and J usage is TRBJ2-6; D call uncertain. The germline V and J ends were trimmed by 9 bases and 4 bases, with 13 bases remaining between them. The length of the CDR3 is 14 residues. Germline CDR1 reads MNHNS; CDR2 reads SASEGT. CDR3 in DNA: TGTGCCAGTGAATTCTCCCAAGGGGCCAACGTCCTGACTTTC. Protein product: CASEFSQGANVLTF.

Note on this clonotype: This may be a read error: a much more frequent sequence differs by one nucleotide. The final CDR3 position lacks the conserved phenylalanine or tryptophan, pointing to a likely read error. The V and J genes are TRBV19 and TRBJ1-1; D might be TRBD1 (5 bases). The CDR3 runs to 14 residues. V lost 3 bases, J lost 0 bases, and 8 bases lay in between. CDR1 and CDR2 from the germline V gene are LNHDA and SQIVND (reference sequence). The CDR3 coding sequence is TGTGCCAGTAGTATGGGGCAGTTGAACACTGAAGCTTTCATT. Protein product: CASSMGQLNTEAFI.